Shown below are 32 T cell receptor beta chains from a single sample sequenced in a study of shared clonotypes between healthy human individuals. TCRdb's table, derived via immunoSEQ multiplex PCR, lists solely in-frame clones and lacks some. The sample includes fewer than 850,000 clones, 96% of them seen just once. As defined, naive CD8 cells were CD45RO-negative and positively selected for CCR7, with terminally differentiated effector memory CD45RA+ cells excluded. Sequencing was performed on naive CD8+ T cells sorted from blood. The receptors originated from a young man in good health.

This clone was found once. The V and J genes are TRBV9 and TRBJ2-7, with 9 bases lining up with TRBD1. V shed 0 bases and J 2 bases; nucleotides not matched to a gene: 6. CDR3 length equals 16 residues. Germline values: CDR1 SGDLS, CDR2 YYNGEE. CDR3 residues: CASSVDGTGFTYEQYF. CDR3 nucleotides: TGTGCCAGCAGCGTAGACGGGACAGGGTTTACCTACGAGCAGTACTTC.

The chain combines TRBV21-1 with TRBJ2-7. TRBV21-1 corresponds to a pseudogene. CDR3 length: 13 residues. The CDR3 spells CASSKEESYEQYF. As DNA, the CDR3 is TGTGCCAGCAGCAAGGAAGAATCCTACGAGCAGTACTTC.

The CDR3 coding sequence is TGCGCCAGCAGCCAAGATCGGCCCGGTGAAGGGGGTTATGGCTACACCTTC. It encodes CASSQDRPGEGGYGYTF. The genes are TRBV4-3 and TRBJ1-2; possible D gene TRBD1, 6 bases. V shed 0 bases and J shed 5 bases, with 19 bases lying between them. The germline V gene has CDR1 LGHNA and CDR2 YSLEER. CDR3 length: 17 residues.

The V and J genes are TRBV6-5 and TRBJ1-2; a weak D match, TRBD1 (5 bases). This CDR3 region has 15 residues. V was cut by 3 bases and J by 8 bases, with 19 bases left in between. From germline, CDR1 is MNHEY and CDR2 SVGAGI. In nucleotides, the CDR3 is TGTGCCAGCAGTTATTTTCGGGACCCAAACGTCGGCTACACCTTC. Translating it yields CASSYFRDPNVGYTF.

The chain couples TRBV6-6 to TRBJ2-7; no firm D call. Germline V gives CDR1 MNHNY, CDR2 SVGAGI (reference sequence). V lost 4 bases and J lost 1, with 5 bases in between. There are 12 residues in the CDR3. CDR3 DNA: TGTGCCAGCAGTTTTAAATCCTACGAGCAGTACTTC. Its translation: CASSFKSYEQYF.

This chain's CDR3 is CASSVEGWRFNEQFF. The CDR3 nucleotides read TGTGCCAGCAGCGTAGAAGGGTGGAGGTTCAATGAGCAGTTCTTC. The rearrangement links TRBV9 to TRBJ2-1; possible D gene TRBD2, 5 bases. The CDR3 is made up of 15 amino acids. V dropped 0 bases and J dropped 6 bases, with 13 bases sitting between them. Germline V lookup: CDR1 SGDLS, CDR2 YYNGEE.

The V gene is TRBV4-3, the J gene TRBJ2-1; D possibly matches TRBD1 or TRBD2 (5 bases each). Germline lookup yields CDR1 LGHNA and CDR2 YSLEER. CDR3 size: 17 residues. The V end was cut by 0 bases, the J end by 3 bases, with 15 bases between. The DNA of the CDR3 is TGCGCCAGCAGCCAAGATACATCGGGACCTATCTACAATGAGCAGTTCTTC. This translates into CASSQDTSGPIYNEQFF.

The CDR3 nucleotides read TGCAGCGTTGAACCCCCCCTTGGGGGAGGATCCTACAATGAGCAGTTCTTC. This encodes CSVEPPLGGGSYNEQFF. The chain uses TRBV29-1 and TRBJ2-1; perhaps TRBD2 as D (6 bases). Germline values: CDR1 SQVTM, CDR2 ANQGSEA. CDR3 length: 17 amino acids. Trimming cost V 2 bases and J 1 base, with 18 bases left between them.

The V gene is TRBV25-1, the J gene TRBJ2-1; a possible D gene is TRBD2 (6 bases). CDR1 and CDR2 from the germline V gene are MGHDK and SYGVNS. CDR3 length: 16 amino acids. The V gene lost 1 base and the J gene lost 0 bases, with 10 bases spanning the gap. CDR3 in amino acids: CASSEFWEASYNEQFF. CDR3 DNA: TGTGCCAGCAGTGAATTCTGGGAGGCCTCCTACAATGAGCAGTTCTTC.

The rearrangement uses TRBV11-2 and TRBJ2-1; the D is unclear. V dropped 1 base and J dropped 9 bases, with 7 bases sitting between them. CDR1 and CDR2 (germline): SGHAT, FQNNGV. There are 12 residues in the CDR3. The DNA for the CDR3 is TGTGCCAGCAGCTTAGTTGAGCGTGAGCAGTTCTTC. The encoded protein is CASSLVEREQFF. The whole variable domain, remainder taken from reference TRBV11-2 and TRBJ2-1, is EAGVAQSPRYKIIEKRQSVAFWCNPISGHATLYWYQQILGQGPKLLIQFQNNGVVDDSQLPKDRFSAERLKGVDSTLKIQPAKLEDSAVYLCASSLVEREQFFGPGTRLTVL.

Only one count was recorded for this clone. The chain uses TRBV7-9 and TRBJ2-7; D may be TRBD1 or TRBD2 (5 bases each). Per germline, CDR1 SEHNR and CDR2 FQNEAQ (reference sequence). There are 15 residues in the CDR3. Trimming removed 5 bases from V and 3 bases from J, with 17 bases in between. This chain's CDR3 is CASSGTGGPGYEQYF. The CDR3 coding sequence is TGTGCCAGCAGCGGGACCGGCGGTCCTGGCTACGAGCAGTACTTC.

CDR3 bases: TGTGCCAGCAGCGTAGGTCCCTCCGGGACCTCAGAAGGCGGGGAGCTGTTTTTT. Translating gives CASSVGPSGTSEGGELFF. V usage is TRBV9 and J usage is TRBJ2-2; D could derive from TRBD1 or TRBD2 (5 bases each). This CDR3 comprises 18 residues. CDR1 and CDR2 (germline): SGDLS, YYNGEE. V was shortened by 0 bases and J by 7 bases, with 22 bases between the two germline ends.

This chain joins TRBV5-1 and TRBJ2-2; D remains unclear. This CDR3 contains 15 residues. Germline V gives CDR1 SGHRS, CDR2 YFSETQ. Trimming left V 2 bases short and J 2 bases short, with 10 bases between. In DNA form, the CDR3 reads TGCGCCAGCAGCTTCGGCCCGGGTAACACCGGGGAGCTGTTTTTT. It specifies CASSFGPGNTGELFF.

This chain joins TRBV29-1 and TRBJ2-5; no firm D call. V shed 5 bases and J shed 2 bases, with 12 bases lying between them. Germline V CDR1 and CDR2: SQVTM, ANQGSEA. The CDR3 loop spans 13 amino acids. The CDR3 region is CSVRAVGQETQYF. The CDR3 DNA is TGCAGCGTTCGGGCCGTAGGACAAGAGACCCAGTACTTC.

The V call is TRBV28, the J call TRBJ1-2; 7 bases fit TRBD1. The CDR3 loop spans 13 amino acids. Per germline, CDR1 MDHEN and CDR2 SYDVKM. V lost 6 bases and J lost 4; bases outside the gene matches: 5. The CDR3 protein is CASSQTGLYGYTF. The CDR3 nucleotides are TGTGCCAGCAGCCAGACAGGGCTCTATGGCTACACCTTC.

The chain uses TRBV10-3 and TRBJ1-2, with TRBD1 matching 8 bases. The V segment lost 4 bases and the J segment 2 bases; nucleotides outside the gene matches: 6. Germline-derived CDR1 and CDR2 are ENHRY and SYGVKD. CDR3 length: 15 amino acids. The CDR3 loop is CAISVRDRTNYGYTF. Written as DNA, the CDR3 is TGTGCCATCAGTGTCCGGGACAGGACAAACTATGGCTACACCTTC.

The V gene is TRBV5-1, the J gene TRBJ2-1; the D gene is possibly TRBD2 (6 bases). Germline V gene lookup returns CDR1 SGHRS and CDR2 YFSETQ. The V gene lost 4 bases and the J gene lost 7 bases, with 15 bases spanning the gap. CDR3 size: 14 residues. The DNA for the CDR3 is TGCGCCAGCAGCCAACCAGGGACTCTTAATGAGCAGTTCTTC. Translation gives CASSQPGTLNEQFF.

The chain combines TRBV7-8 with TRBJ2-4, with 7 bases identical to TRBD2. Germline assignment: CDR1 SGHVS and CDR2 FQNEAQ. The CDR3 contains 15 residues. V dropped 1 base and J dropped 8; count of bases not matched to a gene: 8. CDR3 in amino acids: CASSLGVGGPDIQYF. The CDR3 nucleotides are TGTGCCAGCAGCTTAGGGGTGGGAGGGCCGGACATTCAGTACTTC.

CDR3 bases: TGCAGCGTTGAAGAAGGGGTAGGTGGCGGGCAGTCCTACAATGAGCAGTTCTTC. Translated: CSVEEGVGGGQSYNEQFF. V gene TRBV29-1 combines with J gene TRBJ2-1; D is perhaps TRBD1 or TRBD2 (5 bases each). Germline V gene data show CDR1 as SQVTM and CDR2 as ANQGSEA. CDR3 length: 18 amino acids. Trimming left V 0 bases short and J 1 base short, with 19 bases between.

The gene calls are TRBV7-9 and TRBJ1-3; 8 bases align to TRBD1. CDR3 length: 16 amino acids. Germline V gene data show CDR1 as SEHNR and CDR2 as FQNEAQ (reference sequence). Germline trimming cut 5 bases from V and 0 bases from J; bases unmatched to any gene: 6. CDR3: CASSQGQGSSGNTIYF. In DNA, the CDR3 is TGTGCCAGCAGCCAAGGACAGGGTAGCTCTGGAAACACCATATATTTT.

This sequence joins TRBV5-1 and TRBJ2-3; D may be TRBD2 (6 bases). The CDR3 consists of 15 residues. Trimming took 4 bases from V and 0 from J, leaving 12 bases between them. CDR1 and CDR2 from the germline V gene are SGHRS and YFSETQ. CDR3 in amino acids: CASSIAVTSTDTQYF. In DNA, the CDR3 is TGCGCCAGCAGCATAGCGGTAACTAGCACAGATACGCAGTATTTT.

The chain couples TRBV5-1 to TRBJ2-1, with unresolved D. V was clipped by 5 bases and J by 10 bases, with 16 bases between them. The CDR3 has 13 residues. Germline loops: CDR1 SGHRS, CDR2 YFSETQ. The CDR3 bases are TGCGCCAGCAGGATCCTCCTAAAGAGGGAGCAGTTCTTC. It is translated as CASRILLKREQFF.

This chain links TRBV7-9 with TRBJ1-1, with 11 bases matching TRBD1. Germline V gene data show CDR1 as SEHNR and CDR2 as FQNEAQ (reference sequence). CDR3 length: 19 amino acids. V lost 5 bases, J lost 0 bases, and 14 bases stayed unmatched. The CDR3 region is CASSLNPWDRGFMNTEAFF. DNA of the CDR3: TGTGCCAGCAGCCTAAACCCCTGGGACAGGGGGTTCATGAACACTGAAGCTTTCTTT.

This chain connects TRBV10-1 to TRBJ2-1; possibly TRBD1 or TRBD2 for D (5 bases each). V dropped 5 bases and J dropped 9 bases, with 8 bases sitting between them. Looked up from germline, CDR1 is WNHNN and CDR2 is SYGVQD (reference sequence). This CDR3 contains 11 residues. The CDR3 DNA sequence: TGCGCCAGCAGTAATGGGGGTGAGCAGTTCTTC. Its translation: CASSNGGEQFF.

The chain employs TRBV10-3 and TRBJ2-7; TRBD1 agrees at 12 bases. The CDR3 is made up of 16 amino acids. Germline loops: CDR1 ENHRY, CDR2 SYGVKD. Trimming cost V 4 bases and J 6 bases; bases outside gene matches: 10. DNA for the CDR3: TGTGCCATCAGTGGTTATCCGGGACAGGGGGCGGGCGAGCAGTACTTC. Its protein product is CAISGYPGQGAGEQYF.

This chain links TRBV11-1 with TRBJ2-1; D perhaps matches TRBD2 (5 bases). Trimming removed 2 bases at V and 8 bases at J, with 13 bases between. The CDR3 extends over 14 amino acids. Germline V CDR1 and CDR2: SGHAT, FQDESV (reference sequence). The CDR3 nucleotides read TGTGCCAGCAGCTTAAGGCCTGTCGGGGATGAGCAGTTCTTC. Protein: CASSLRPVGDEQFF.

The rearrangement uses TRBV16 and TRBJ1-1, with 9 bases identical to TRBD1. V lost 5 bases to trimming and J lost 4 bases; unmatched junction nucleotides: 5. This CDR3 is built from 14 residues. Germline CDR1 and CDR2: KGHSY and FQNENV. The CDR3 loop is CASSLRTGVTEAFF. In nucleotides, the CDR3 is TGTGCCAGCAGCTTACGGACAGGGGTCACTGAAGCTTTCTTT.

With respect to this clone: The sample carries other DNA sequences with the same CDR3. The CDR3 here is CASSLGLAGVNEQFF. The CDR3 DNA follows: TGTGCCAGCAGCTTAGGTCTAGCGGGAGTCAATGAGCAGTTCTTC. The chain links TRBV7-2 to TRBJ2-1; 10 bases line up with TRBD2. The CDR3 has 15 residues. V trimming: 1 base; J trimming: 6 bases; junction bases outside the gene matches: 3. Germline values: CDR1 SGHTA, CDR2 FQGNSA.

The chain combines TRBV28 with TRBJ2-7; D call uncertain. Germline-derived CDR1 and CDR2 are MDHEN and SYDVKM. The CDR3 consists of 16 residues. Trimming removed 4 bases from V and 1 base from J, with 17 bases in between. CDR3 amino acids: CASSYALGDRSYEQYF. The CDR3 coding sequence is TGTGCCAGCAGTTACGCCCTGGGCGATAGGTCCTACGAGCAGTACTTC.

The V and J genes are TRBV7-7 and TRBJ2-7, with 7 bases that match TRBD1. Germline V gene data show CDR1 as SSHAT and CDR2 as FNYEAQ (reference sequence). V dropped 6 bases and J dropped 3; count of bases not matched to a gene: 5. This CDR3 region has 13 residues. In DNA form, the CDR3 reads TGTGCCAGCAGTGACCGGGACAGCTACGAGCAGTACTTC. Translation: CASSDRDSYEQYF. The full variable domain, its missing parts supplied by reference TRBV7-7 and TRBJ2-7, is GAGVSQSPRYKVTKRGQDVTLRCDPISSHATLYWYQQALGQGPEFLTYFNYEAQPDKSGLPSDRFSAERPEGSISTLTIQRTEQRDSAMYRCASSDRDSYEQYFGPGTRLTVT.

This chain joins TRBV5-5 and TRBJ2-3; the D is unclear. CDR3 length: 15 residues. Trimming took 0 bases from V and 0 from J, leaving 8 bases between them. Looked up from germline, CDR1 is SGHKS and CDR2 is YYEKEE (reference sequence). CDR3 sequence (DNA): TGTGCCAGCAGCTTGGGTCTAGTGAGCACAGATACGCAGTATTTT. This translates into CASSLGLVSTDTQYF.

The chain employs TRBV13 and TRBJ2-4; D might be TRBD1 (7 bases). The CDR3 has 15 residues. Germline V gene data show CDR1 as PRHDT and CDR2 as FYEKMQ (reference sequence). V was pared by 2 bases and J by 9 bases, with 17 bases between. CDR3: CASSLLLEGAGIQYF. The CDR3 nucleotides read TGTGCCAGCAGCTTACTACTGGAGGGGGCCGGCATTCAGTACTTC.